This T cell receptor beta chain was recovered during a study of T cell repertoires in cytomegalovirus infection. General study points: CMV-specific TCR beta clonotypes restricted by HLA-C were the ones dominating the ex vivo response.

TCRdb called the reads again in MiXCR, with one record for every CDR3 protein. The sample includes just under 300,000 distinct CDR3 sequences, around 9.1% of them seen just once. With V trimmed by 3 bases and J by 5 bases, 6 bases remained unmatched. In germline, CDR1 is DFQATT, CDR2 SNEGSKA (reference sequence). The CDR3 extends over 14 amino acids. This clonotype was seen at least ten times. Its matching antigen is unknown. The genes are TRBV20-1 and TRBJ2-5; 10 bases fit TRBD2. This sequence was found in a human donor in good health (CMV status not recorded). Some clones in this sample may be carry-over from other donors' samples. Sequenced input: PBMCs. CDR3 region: CSARISGGTETQYF. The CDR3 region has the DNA TGCAGTGCTAGGATTAGCGGGGGGACGGAGACCCAGTACTTC.